Detailed here is one T cell receptor beta chain. The data are from a study of blood T cell repertoires in COVID-19. In the original workflow: Estimation of nucleated cell counts was performed using reference gene primer amplification. Assay: immunoSEQ multiplex PCR; the TCRdb copy retains only in-frame clones and omits some. V and J calls and clone size follow that table, whereas D and trimming were derived from the DNA. The sample yields 200,000 or so clones, roughly nine tenths seen once. CDR1 is LGHDT, CDR2 YNNKEL, per germline (reference sequence). The V end was cut by 3 bases, the J end by 4 bases, with 10 bases between. The CDR3 loop spans 14 amino acids.

The chain links TRBV3-1 (or the pseudogene TRBV3-2) to TRBJ1-5; D is uncertain. The TCR comes from a man between 70 and 80 years old with acute or convalescent COVID-19. The sequencing sample was made of peripheral blood. The CDR3: CASSHDPGNQPQHF. DNA of the CDR3: TGTGCCAGCAGCCATGACCCGGGAAATCAGCCCCAGCATTTT.